This T cell receptor beta chain was profiled in a study of molecular identifiers for immune sequencing clone quantification. Many counts were recorded for this clonotype. The antigen is unknown. Study conclusions and caveats: Over 98% of effector molecules, but under 1% in naive cells, were held by clones with more than 20 RNA copies. Reports indicate spiked Jurkat TCR RNA from one cell could be found among roughly 930,000 naive cells.

The germline V gene has CDR1 SGHVS and CDR2 FNYEAQ. CDR3 size: 15 residues. V dropped 1 base and J dropped 2; count of bases not matched to a gene: 2. For bulk TCR libraries, previously described methods and listed TCR primers were used. Each CDR3 protein gets one entry after TCRdb re-called the PCR reads with MiXCR. Among roughly 320,000 distinct CDR3 sequences listed, about a quarter were seen once. V gene TRBV7-6 combines with J gene TRBJ2-1; 7 positions match TRBD1. This clonotype was obtained from a human donor in good health. Some libraries in this study had Jurkat cell RNA spiked in. Specimen: naive CD8+ T cells from blood, with Jurkat cell RNA spiked in. Described subset: FACS-sorted CD8+CD4-CCR7+CD45RA+ naive T cells. This chain's CDR3 is CASSLVGGPYNEQFF. CDR3 DNA sequence: TGTGCCAGCAGCTTAGTAGGGGGCCCCTACAATGAGCAGTTCTTC.